This paragraph reports one T cell receptor beta chain. Its antigen is currently unknown. This sample was taken from a study of cytomegalovirus exposure and HLA in healthy donors. Notes on the study in general: A later analysis found TCR association rates differed by HLA locus, highest for DRB1 and lowest for HLA-C.

60 Vbeta and 13 Jbeta primers were used in PCR. Libraries were prepared by immunoSEQ multiplex PCR; TCRdb keeps only in-frame clonotypes and omits some of them. Of 150,000 to 200,000 clones listed, roughly four fifths were seen once; the top ten hold about 1.7%. Sequencing input: PBMCs. The clonotype was recovered from a man between 18 and 35 years old in good health and CMV-seronegative.

CDR3 amino acids: CATGRMGENREQFF. For the CDR3, the DNA is TGTGCCACCGGTAGAATGGGAGAAAATCGGGAGCAGTTCTTC. This chain links TRBV27 with TRBJ2-1; D perhaps matches TRBD2 (5 bases). Germline V lookup: CDR1 MNHEY, CDR2 SMNVEV (reference sequence). Between the trimmed V and J ends, which lost 10 bases and 10 bases, there was a span of 23 bases. The CDR3 runs 14 residues.